The sequence of this TCR beta chain was determined in a study of cytomegalovirus exposure and HLA in healthy donors. Study-level findings and limits: In the analysis, some V segments, TRBV6-2 and TRBV6-3 included, were excluded as indistinguishable.

About this clone itself: Its antigen remains unidentified.

PCR primers comprised 60 Vbeta and 13 Jbeta primers. Generated by immunoSEQ multiplex PCR, the TCRdb table keeps only in-frame clones and is missing some. This sample has 140,000 to 150,000 clones, with roughly 80% found just once. After removal of 2 bases from V and 6 bases from J, the junction contained 2 bases not matched to a gene. The CDR3 consists of 13 residues. Germline values: CDR1 SGHRS, CDR2 YFSETQ. The sample consisted of PBMCs. The receptor's source is a woman in her 30s in good health and CMV-seronegative. V and J are TRBV5-1 and TRBJ2-1; TRBD1 aligns across 7 bases. The CDR3 nucleotides are TGCGCCAGCAGCTTCACAGGGGTCAATGAGCAGTTCTTC. Encoded protein: CASSFTGVNEQFF.